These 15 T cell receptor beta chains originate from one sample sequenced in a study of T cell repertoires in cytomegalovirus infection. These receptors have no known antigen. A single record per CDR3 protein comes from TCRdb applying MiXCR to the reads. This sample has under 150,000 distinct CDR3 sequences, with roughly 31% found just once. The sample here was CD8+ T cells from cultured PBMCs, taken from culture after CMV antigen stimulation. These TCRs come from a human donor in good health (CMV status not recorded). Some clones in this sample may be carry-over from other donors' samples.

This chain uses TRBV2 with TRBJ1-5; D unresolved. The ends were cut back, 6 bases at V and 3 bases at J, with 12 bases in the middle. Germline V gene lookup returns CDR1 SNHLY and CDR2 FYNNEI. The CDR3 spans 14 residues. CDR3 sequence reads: CASRWEVSNQPQHF. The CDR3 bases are TGTGCCAGCAGATGGGAGGTCTCCAATCAGCCCCAGCATTTT.

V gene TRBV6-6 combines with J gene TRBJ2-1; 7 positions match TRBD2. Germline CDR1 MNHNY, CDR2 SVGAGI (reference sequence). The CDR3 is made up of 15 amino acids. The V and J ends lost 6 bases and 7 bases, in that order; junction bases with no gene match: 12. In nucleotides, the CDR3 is TGTGCCAGCAGCAAGGGTGGGCTAGCGGTAAATGAGCAGTTCTTC. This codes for CASSKGGLAVNEQFF.

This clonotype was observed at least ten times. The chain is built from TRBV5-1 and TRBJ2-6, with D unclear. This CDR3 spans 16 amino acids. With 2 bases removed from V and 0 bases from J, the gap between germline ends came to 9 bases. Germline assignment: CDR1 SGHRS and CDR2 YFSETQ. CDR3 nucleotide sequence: TGCGCCAGCAGCTTTGACTCCGGCTCTGGGGCCAACGTCCTGACTTTC. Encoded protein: CASSFDSGSGANVLTF.

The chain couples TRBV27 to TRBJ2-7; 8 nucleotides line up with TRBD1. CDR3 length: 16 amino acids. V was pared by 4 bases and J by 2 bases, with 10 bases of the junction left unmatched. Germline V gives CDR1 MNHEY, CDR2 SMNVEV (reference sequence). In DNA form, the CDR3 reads TGTGCCAGCAGTTCCCCGGACAGGGATGGCCCCTACGAGCAGTACTTC. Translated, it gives CASSSPDRDGPYEQYF.

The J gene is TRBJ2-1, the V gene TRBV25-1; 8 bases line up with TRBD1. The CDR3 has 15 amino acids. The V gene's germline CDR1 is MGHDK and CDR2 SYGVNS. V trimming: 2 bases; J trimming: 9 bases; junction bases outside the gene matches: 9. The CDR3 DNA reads TGTGCCAGCAGTGAAAGGGGGGCAGGGGGCACTGAGCAGTTCTTC. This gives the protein CASSERGAGGTEQFF.

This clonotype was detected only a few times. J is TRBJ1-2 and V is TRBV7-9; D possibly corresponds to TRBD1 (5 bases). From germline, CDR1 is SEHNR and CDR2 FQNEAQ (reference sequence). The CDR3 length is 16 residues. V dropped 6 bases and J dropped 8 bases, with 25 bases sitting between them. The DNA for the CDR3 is TGTGCCAGCAGTCCAAGGGCTCAGGGCACCTACGTGGGCTACACCTTC. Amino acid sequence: CASSPRAQGTYVGYTF.

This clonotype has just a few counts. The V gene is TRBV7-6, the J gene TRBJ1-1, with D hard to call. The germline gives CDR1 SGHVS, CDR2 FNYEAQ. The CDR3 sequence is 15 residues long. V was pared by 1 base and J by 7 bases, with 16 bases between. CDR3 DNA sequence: TGTGCCAGCAGCTTAGGCCCGACCGCCCGCGGTGAAGCTTTCTTT. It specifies CASSLGPTARGEAFF.

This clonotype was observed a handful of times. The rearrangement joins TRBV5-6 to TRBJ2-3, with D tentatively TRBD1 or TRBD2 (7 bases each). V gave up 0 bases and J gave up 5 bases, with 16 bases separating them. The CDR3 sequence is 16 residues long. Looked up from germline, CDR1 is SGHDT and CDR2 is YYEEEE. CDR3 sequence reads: CASSLVVQGRGDTQYF. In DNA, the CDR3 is TGTGCCAGCAGCTTGGTCGTACAGGGGAGGGGAGATACGCAGTATTTT.

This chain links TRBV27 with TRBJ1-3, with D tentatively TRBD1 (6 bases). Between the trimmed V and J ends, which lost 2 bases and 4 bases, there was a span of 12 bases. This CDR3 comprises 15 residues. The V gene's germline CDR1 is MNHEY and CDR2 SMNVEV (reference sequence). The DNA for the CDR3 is TGTGCCAGCAGTTTAAGTTGGGGGGCCGGAAACACCATATATTTT. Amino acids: CASSLSWGAGNTIYF.

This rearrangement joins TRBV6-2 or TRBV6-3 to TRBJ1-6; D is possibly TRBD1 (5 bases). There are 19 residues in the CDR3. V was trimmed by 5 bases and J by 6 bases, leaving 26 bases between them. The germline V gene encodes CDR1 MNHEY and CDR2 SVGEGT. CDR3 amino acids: CASSTEYGKLTVGNSPLHF. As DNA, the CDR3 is TGTGCCAGCAGTACCGAATACGGCAAACTGACAGTTGGTAATTCACCCCTCCACTTT.

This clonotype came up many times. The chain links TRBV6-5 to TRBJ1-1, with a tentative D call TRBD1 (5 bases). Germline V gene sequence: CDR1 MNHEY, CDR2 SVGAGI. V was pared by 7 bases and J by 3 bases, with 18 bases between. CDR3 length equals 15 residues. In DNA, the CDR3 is TGTGCCAGCACGTTCAGGGCGTGGGCGGACACTGAAGCTTTCTTT. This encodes CASTFRAWADTEAFF.

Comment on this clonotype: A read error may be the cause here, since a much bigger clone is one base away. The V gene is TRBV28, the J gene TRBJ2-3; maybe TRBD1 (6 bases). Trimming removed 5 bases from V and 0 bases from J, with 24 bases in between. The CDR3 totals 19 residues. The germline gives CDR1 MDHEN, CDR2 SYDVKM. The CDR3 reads CASSAFQRQARYSTDTQYF. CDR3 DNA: TGTGCCAGCAGTGCGTTTCAGAGACAGGCAAGGTATAGCACAGATACGCAGTATTTT.

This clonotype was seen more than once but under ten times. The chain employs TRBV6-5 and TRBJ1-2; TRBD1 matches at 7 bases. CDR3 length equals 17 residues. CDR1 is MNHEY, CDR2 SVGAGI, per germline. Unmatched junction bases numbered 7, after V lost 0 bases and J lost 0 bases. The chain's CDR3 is CASSYSMTRGTNYGYTF. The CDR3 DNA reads TGTGCCAGCAGTTACTCGATGACCAGGGGGACTAACTATGGCTACACCTTC.

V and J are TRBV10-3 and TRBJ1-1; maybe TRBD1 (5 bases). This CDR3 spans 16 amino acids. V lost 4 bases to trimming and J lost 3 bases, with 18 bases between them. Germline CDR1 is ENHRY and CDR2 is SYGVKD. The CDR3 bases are TGTGCCATCAGTGGCTCGGAAGGGGCGGGGGACACTGAAGCTTTCTTT. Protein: CAISGSEGAGDTEAFF.

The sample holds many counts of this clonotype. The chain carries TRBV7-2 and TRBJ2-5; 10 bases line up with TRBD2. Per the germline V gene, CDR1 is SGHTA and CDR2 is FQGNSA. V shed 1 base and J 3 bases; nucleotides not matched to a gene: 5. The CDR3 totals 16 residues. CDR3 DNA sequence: TGTGCCAGCAGCTTAGTTCCGCTAGCGGGGGAAGAGACCCAGTACTTC. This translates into CASSLVPLAGEETQYF.